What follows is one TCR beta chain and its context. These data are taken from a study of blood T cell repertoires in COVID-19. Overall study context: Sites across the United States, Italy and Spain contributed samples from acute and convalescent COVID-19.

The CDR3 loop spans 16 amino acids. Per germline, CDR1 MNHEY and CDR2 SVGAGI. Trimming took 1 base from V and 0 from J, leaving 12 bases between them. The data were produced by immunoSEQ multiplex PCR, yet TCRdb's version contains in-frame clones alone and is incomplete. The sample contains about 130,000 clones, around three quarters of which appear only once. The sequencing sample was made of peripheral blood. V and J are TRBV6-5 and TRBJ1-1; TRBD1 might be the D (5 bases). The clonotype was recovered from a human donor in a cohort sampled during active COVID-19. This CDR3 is CASSYWGRSMNTEAFF. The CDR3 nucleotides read TGTGCCAGCAGTTACTGGGGCAGGTCCATGAACACTGAAGCTTTCTTT.